The 30 T cell receptor beta chains listed next were all sequenced from one sample in a study of cytomegalovirus exposure and HLA in healthy donors. PCR was performed using 60 Vbeta and 13 Jbeta primers. Sequencing was performed with immunoSEQ multiplex PCR; in TCRdb, only in-frame clones are kept and a portion is missing. Here the sample spans about 120,000 clones, 70% to 80% being singletons. Sequences were obtained from PBMCs. The receptors derive from a woman aged 40 to 55 in good health and CMV-seropositive.

V usage is TRBV9 and J usage is TRBJ1-6; no clear D gene. Trimming took 4 bases from V and 8 from J, leaving 10 bases between them. CDR1 and CDR2 from the germline V gene are SGDLS and YYNGEE. This CDR3 spans 13 amino acids. CDR3 loop: CASSSAQDSPLHF. CDR3 nucleotides: TGTGCCAGCAGCTCCGCCCAGGATTCACCCCTCCACTTT.

The chain links TRBV6-6 to TRBJ1-5, with 9 positions matching TRBD1. Trimming at V came to 5 bases and at J to 2 bases, leaving 4 bases not matched to a gene. Germline-derived CDR1 and CDR2 are MNHNY and SVGAGI (reference sequence). The CDR3 has 15 amino acids. CDR3 nucleotides: TGTGCCAGCAGTGGGGGACAGGGTGGCAATCAGCCCCAGCATTTT. As protein: CASSGGQGGNQPQHF.

V usage is TRBV30 and J usage is TRBJ1-2; 9 bases align to TRBD1. This CDR3 is built from 14 residues. CDR1 GTSNPN and CDR2 SVGIG come from the germline V gene (reference sequence). The V gene end was trimmed by 3 bases and the J gene end by 8 bases; junction bases not matched to a gene: 10. The CDR3, as DNA: TGTGCCTGGAGCGCTGGGTACAGGGGGCCAGGCTACACCTTC. This codes for CAWSAGYRGPGYTF.

This clone has a handful of counts. This sequence joins TRBV7-8 and TRBJ2-4; D may be TRBD2 (5 bases). The CDR3 length is 18 residues. Per the germline V gene, CDR1 is SGHVS and CDR2 is FQNEAQ. Trimming cost V 2 bases and J 2 bases, with 19 bases left between them. This CDR3 is CASSLSRRSGSPKNIQYF. The DNA for the CDR3 is TGTGCCAGCAGCTTAAGCAGGAGGTCGGGGAGCCCCAAAAACATTCAGTACTTC.

The chain couples TRBV5-1 to TRBJ2-5; tentatively, D is TRBD2 (5 bases). Germline CDR1 and CDR2: SGHRS and YFSETQ. The CDR3 sequence is 10 residues long. Trimming removed 7 bases from V and 5 bases from J, with 6 bases in between. CDR3 sequence: CASRGETQYF. The CDR3 region has the DNA TGCGCCAGCCGAGGGGAGACCCAGTACTTC.

The chain combines TRBV10-3 with TRBJ2-3; 10 bases are a match to TRBD1. Germline assignment: CDR1 ENHRY and CDR2 SYGVKD. CDR3 length equals 15 residues. The J segment lost 2 bases and the V segment lost 6 bases, leaving 5 bases of the junction unmatched. The CDR3 nucleotides are TGTGCCATCAGACTGGGACAGGGGAACACAGATACGCAGTATTTT. It translates to CAIRLGQGNTDTQYF.

The table lists this clone with a few counts. This rearrangement joins TRBV2 to TRBJ1-1; D perhaps matches TRBD1 (6 bases). Germline loops: CDR1 SNHLY, CDR2 FYNNEI. The ends were cut back, 6 bases at V and 6 bases at J, with 11 bases in the middle. The CDR3 has 12 residues. The CDR3 region is CASRLTGSEAFF. The CDR3 DNA follows: TGTGCCAGCAGGCTCACAGGGTCTGAAGCTTTCTTT.

The chain combines TRBV29-1 with TRBJ1-2, with D tentatively TRBD1 (5 bases). Trimming stripped 7 bases from V and 1 base from J, with 10 bases between. The CDR3 consists of 12 residues. CDR1 SQVTM and CDR2 ANQGSEA come from the germline V gene. Written as DNA, the CDR3 is TGCAGCGGCTACCAGGGTAACTATGGCTACACCTTC. This encodes CSGYQGNYGYTF.

The V and J genes are TRBV10-3 and TRBJ2-2, with D perhaps matching TRBD1 (6 bases). The CDR3 totals 11 residues. Trimming left V 10 bases short and J 5 bases short, with 8 bases between. Germline-derived CDR1 and CDR2 are ENHRY and SYGVKD. CDR3 bases: TGTGCCACCACAGGGACCGGGGAGCTGTTTTTT. Its protein product is CATTGTGELFF.

V gene TRBV5-6 combines with J gene TRBJ2-7; 7 positions agree with TRBD1. The germline V gene has CDR1 SGHDT and CDR2 YYEEEE. The CDR3 is made up of 13 amino acids. Losses at the gene ends were 1 base for V and 6 bases for J; bases not matched to a gene: 4. Here the CDR3 reads CASSLNPGGEQYF. The CDR3, as DNA: TGTGCCAGCAGCTTGAATCCAGGGGGCGAGCAGTACTTC.

This chain uses TRBV10-1 with TRBJ2-7; the D gene is possibly TRBD2 (5 bases). CDR1 is WNHNN, CDR2 SYGVQD, per germline (reference sequence). This CDR3 contains 13 residues. The ends were cut back, 10 bases at V and 1 base at J, with 14 bases in the middle. CDR3 protein: CATPFGRSYEQYF. The CDR3 bases are TGCGCCACCCCCTTTGGGAGATCCTACGAGCAGTACTTC.

In DNA form, the CDR3 reads TGTGCCAGTAGTATTCAAGGGCAGGCGGGAGAAAAACTGTTTTTT. This gives the protein CASSIQGQAGEKLFF. The chain is built from TRBV19 and TRBJ1-4; no definite D call. The CDR3 length is 15 residues. The germline V gene encodes CDR1 LNHDA and CDR2 SQIVND (reference sequence). V was pared by 3 bases and J by 8 bases, with 16 bases between.

The rearrangement links TRBV6-1 to TRBJ2-1; 10 bases line up with TRBD2. The CDR3 length is 13 residues. V was clipped by 9 bases and J by 8 bases; unmatched bases: 7. Germline V CDR1 and CDR2: MNHNS, SASEGT. CDR3: CASLASGGDEQFF. The CDR3 nucleotides are TGTGCCAGTTTGGCTAGCGGGGGTGATGAGCAGTTCTTC.

On this clone: A junction boundary mismatches the germline segment, possibly from a read error. The V and J genes are TRBV20-1 and TRBJ2-7, with 12 bases aligning to TRBD2. Germline V gene lookup returns CDR1 DFQATT and CDR2 SNEGSKA (reference sequence). The CDR3 consists of 11 residues. The CDR3: CSARGTSGNHF. The CDR3, as DNA: TGCAGTGCTAGAGGGACTAGCGGGAACCACTTC.

This clone was detected only once. The J gene is TRBJ2-3, the V gene TRBV5-4; 7 nucleotides align to TRBD2. The CDR3 totals 16 residues. The junction had 9 bases not matched to a gene; V was cut back by 1 base and J by 4 bases. In germline, CDR1 is SGHNT, CDR2 YYREEE (reference sequence). As DNA, the CDR3 is TGTGCCAGCAGCTTGAATGAGCGGGGAGGGGCAGATACGCAGTATTTT. It encodes CASSLNERGGADTQYF.

This rearrangement joins TRBV2 to TRBJ1-3; a weak D match, TRBD1 (6 bases). The CDR3 sequence is 15 residues long. Trimming pared 9 bases from V and 2 bases from J, leaving 17 bases between. The V gene's germline CDR1 is SNHLY and CDR2 FYNNEI. CDR3 loop: CASTEGGFAGNTIYF. CDR3 DNA sequence: TGTGCCAGTACTGAGGGGGGGTTCGCTGGAAACACCATATATTTT.

This chain uses TRBV7-9 with TRBJ1-2; 12 bases are a match to TRBD1. CDR1 is SEHNR and CDR2 is FQNEAQ in the germline V gene (reference sequence). CDR3 length: 15 residues. The J segment lost 6 bases and the V segment lost 1 base, leaving 3 bases of the junction unmatched. CDR3 residues: CASSLGDRGLDGYTF. The CDR3 coding sequence is TGTGCCAGCAGCTTAGGGGACAGGGGGCTGGATGGCTACACCTTC.

This sequence joins TRBV27 and TRBJ2-5; 7 bases are a match to TRBD1. Germline CDR1 is MNHEY and CDR2 is SMNVEV (reference sequence). The J segment lost 3 bases and the V segment lost 4 bases, leaving 2 bases of the junction unmatched. The CDR3 runs 13 residues. The CDR3 reads CASSSGTEETQYF. The CDR3 coding sequence is TGTGCCAGCAGTTCCGGGACAGAAGAGACCCAGTACTTC.

This clone occurred a few times. The rearrangement links TRBV5-1 to TRBJ2-5; 8 positions agree with TRBD2. After removal of 5 bases from V and 4 bases from J, the junction contained 4 bases not matched to a gene. CDR1 and CDR2 (germline): SGHRS, YFSETQ. This CDR3 has 13 residues. CDR3 sequence reads: CASSSGLGETQYF. CDR3 nucleotide sequence: TGCGCCAGCAGTTCGGGACTAGGAGAGACCCAGTACTTC.

The table lists this clone with a count of one. V gene TRBV11-2 combines with J gene TRBJ2-7, with 9 positions matching TRBD2. The CDR3 runs 13 residues. Germline CDR1 is SGHAT and CDR2 is FQNNGV. V gave up 0 bases and J gave up 6 bases; unmatched junction bases: 0. The DNA for the CDR3 is TGTGCCAGCAGCTTAGAACTAGCGGGCGAGCAGTACTTC. Translating gives CASSLELAGEQYF.

The chain combines TRBV28 with TRBJ1-4; no definite D call. Germline values: CDR1 MDHEN, CDR2 SYDVKM. The CDR3 is 14 residues long. V was trimmed by 6 bases and J by 3 bases, leaving 11 bases between them. In nucleotides, the CDR3 is TGTGCCAGCAGCCCCCCGGGAGCTAATGAAAAACTGTTTTTT. Amino acids: CASSPPGANEKLFF. The whole variable domain, remainder taken from reference TRBV28 and TRBJ1-4, is DVKVTQSSRYLVKRTGEKVFLECVQDMDHENMFWYRQDPGLGLRLIYFSYDVKMKEKGDIPEGYSVSREKKERFSLILESASTNQTSMYLCASSPPGANEKLFFGSGTQLSVL.

The chain has TRBV19 and TRBJ1-3, with D unresolved. The V gene lost 4 bases and the J gene lost 0 bases, with 16 bases spanning the gap. The CDR3 contains 17 residues. The germline CDR1 and CDR2 sequences are LNHDA and SQIVND (reference sequence). Here the CDR3 DNA reads TGTGCCAGTAGTAAACAACCGGGAACCTTCTCTGGAAACACCATATATTTT. Protein sequence: CASSKQPGTFSGNTIYF.

V gene TRBV6-1 combines with J gene TRBJ1-2; unclear D gene. Germline CDR1 is MNHNS and CDR2 is SASEGT. The CDR3 runs 13 residues. The germline V and J ends were trimmed by 4 bases and 3 bases, with 9 bases remaining between them. CDR3 nucleotide sequence: TGTGCCAGCAGTGGCCTAAACTACTATGGCTACACCTTC. This codes for CASSGLNYYGYTF.

V usage is TRBV30 and J usage is TRBJ1-2; 8 nucleotides agree with TRBD1. CDR1 is GTSNPN, CDR2 SVGIG, per germline (reference sequence). Germline trimming cut 8 bases from V and 7 bases from J; bases unmatched to any gene: 3. This CDR3 is built from 10 residues. The CDR3 region is CAVDRGGYTF. The CDR3 region has the DNA TGTGCCGTTGACAGGGGTGGCTACACCTTC.

The V call is TRBV5-4, the J call TRBJ2-7; tentative D call: TRBD2 (6 bases). CDR3 size: 12 residues. Trimming took 7 bases from V and 6 from J, leaving 14 bases between them. Germline V gene sequence: CDR1 SGHNT, CDR2 YYREEE (reference sequence). The CDR3 DNA reads TGTGCCAGCGGTCCTACTAGCTTCGAGCAGTACTTC. This translates into CASGPTSFEQYF.

CDR3 DNA: TGTGCCAGCAGCCAAACAGGGGCAGGAGGAAACACCATATATTTT. It yields the protein CASSQTGAGGNTIYF. J is TRBJ1-3 and V is TRBV4-2, with 7 bases aligning to TRBD1. Germline lookup yields CDR1 LGHNA and CDR2 YNFKEQ. Trimming cost V 2 bases and J 4 bases; bases outside gene matches: 5. This CDR3 contains 15 residues.

Comment on this clone: The junction differs from germline at one of its ends, possibly a read error. The chain couples TRBV7-7 to TRBJ2-2, with 7 bases aligning to TRBD1. CDR1 SSHAT and CDR2 FNYEAQ come from the germline V gene (reference sequence). CDR3 length equals 12 residues. The CDR3 spells CASSQQGWELFF. The DNA for the CDR3 is TGTGCTAGCAGCCAACAGGGGTGGGAGCTGTTTTTT. The full variable domain, completed using reference TRBV7-7 and TRBJ2-2, is GAGVSQSPRYKVTKRGQDVTLRCDPISSHATLYWYQQALGQGPEFLTYFNYEAQPDKSGLPSDRFSAERPEGSISTLTIQRTEQRDSAMYRCASSQQGWELFFGEGSRLTVL.

Only a few counts were recorded for this clone. The chain links TRBV6-5 to TRBJ1-6, with D tentatively TRBD1 (6 bases). This CDR3 comprises 15 residues. The germline CDR1 and CDR2 sequences are MNHEY and SVGAGI. V was cut by 1 base and J by 7 bases, with 11 bases left in between. CDR3 sequence: CASSYFLDRNSPLHF. The CDR3 DNA follows: TGTGCCAGCAGTTACTTTCTTGACAGGAATTCACCCCTCCACTTT.

The CDR3, as DNA: TGTGCCAGCAGTCCCCACAGGGGGCTGGGTGGCTACACCTTC. This encodes CASSPHRGLGGYTF. This chain joins TRBV6-1 and TRBJ1-2; 9 bases are shared with TRBD1. From germline, CDR1 is MNHNS and CDR2 SASEGT. The CDR3 runs to 14 residues. V trimming: 5 bases; J trimming: 7 bases; junction bases outside the gene matches: 8.

The gene calls are TRBV5-1 and TRBJ2-1; a possible D gene is TRBD1 (6 bases). V lost 2 bases and J lost 5, with 17 bases in between. The CDR3 runs 16 residues. Germline CDR1 reads SGHRS; CDR2 reads YFSETQ. CDR3 sequence reads: CASSLHSGTLDNEQFF. CDR3 nucleotide sequence: TGCGCCAGCAGCTTACACTCCGGGACACTCGACAATGAGCAGTTCTTC. The variable domain in full, completed from reference TRBV5-1 and TRBJ2-1, reads KAGVTQTPRYLIKTRGQQVTLSCSPISGHRSVSWYQQTPGQGLQFLFEYFSETQRNKGNFPGRFSGRQFSNSRSEMNVSTLELGDSALYLCASSLHSGTLDNEQFFGPGTRLTVL.